These 29 T cell receptor beta chains were all obtained from the same sample, sequenced in a study of T-cell memory formation after mild COVID-19. TCRdb re-called the 5' RACE reads through MiXCR, storing one row per CDR3 protein. The table has about 450,000 distinct CDR3 sequences, more than 20% seen once; the top ten hold about an eighth. Sequencing was performed on PBMCs or a T cell subset sorted from them (not recorded which). The origin of the receptors is an adult woman who had mild COVID-19 (a few samples of this study predate the infection). Cell type and time point are not known.

The chain has TRBV4-1 and TRBJ1-2; D ambiguous. The ends were cut back, 0 bases at V and 0 bases at J, with 8 bases in the middle. CDR1 MGHRA and CDR2 YSYEKL come from the germline V gene. The CDR3 covers 15 residues. The CDR3 spells CASSQEPLANYGYTF. CDR3 nucleotide sequence: TGCGCCAGCAGCCAAGAGCCTTTAGCTAACTATGGCTACACCTTC.

The J gene is TRBJ2-3, the V gene TRBV30; 12 bases are shared with TRBD2. The CDR3 sequence is 16 residues long. The V gene's germline CDR1 is GTSNPN and CDR2 SVGIG (reference sequence). J gave up 6 bases and V 3 bases, and 10 bases lay outside the gene matches. The CDR3 spells CAWRIRLAGVRDTQYF. Written as DNA, the CDR3 is TGTGCCTGGAGGATTCGACTAGCGGGAGTCAGGGATACGCAGTATTTT.

This clonotype was counted a few times. This chain uses TRBV7-9 with TRBJ1-2; D not resolved. The CDR3 is 15 residues long. V was shortened by 1 base and J by 6 bases, with 15 bases between the two germline ends. Germline lookup yields CDR1 SEHNR and CDR2 FQNEAQ (reference sequence). The CDR3 region is CASSLVESLLNGYTF. CDR3 DNA sequence: TGTGCCAGCAGCTTAGTGGAATCCCTACTCAATGGCTACACCTTC.

The chain couples TRBV7-9 to TRBJ1-1; D uncertain. V was cut by 5 bases and J by 5 bases, with 6 bases left in between. The CDR3 totals 11 residues. The germline V gene encodes CDR1 SEHNR and CDR2 FQNEAQ (reference sequence). The CDR3, as DNA: TGTGCCAGCAGCCCCCGAACTGAAGCTTTCTTT. Protein product: CASSPRTEAFF.

This clonotype was seen a handful of times. The rearrangement joins TRBV7-8 to TRBJ2-2; the D is unclear. Trimming removed 5 bases from V and 0 bases from J, with 7 bases in between. The CDR3 runs to 14 residues. Germline V gene sequence: CDR1 SGHVS, CDR2 FQNEAQ. The CDR3 bases are TGTGCCAGCAGCGCAGTCGCGAACACCGGGGAGCTGTTTTTT. It specifies CASSAVANTGELFF.

V is TRBV6-2 or TRBV6-3 and J is TRBJ2-2; 9 bases map to TRBD2. V was pared by 3 bases and J by 5 bases, with 1 base of the junction left unmatched. CDR1 is MNHEY, CDR2 SVGEGT, per germline. The CDR3 consists of 14 residues. The CDR3 region is CASSYGLATGELFF. CDR3 coding DNA: TGTGCCAGCAGTTATGGACTAGCGACCGGGGAGCTGTTTTTT.

J is TRBJ1-3 and V is TRBV21-1; the tabulated D call, TRBD1, remains unverified against the DNA. TRBV21-1 is a pseudogene. The CDR3 covers 16 residues. The CDR3 nucleotides read TGTGCCAGCAGCATACAGGGCAAAACTGCGGGAAACACCATATATTTT. This gives the protein CASSIQGKTAGNTIYF.

The chain combines TRBV5-6 with TRBJ2-7; 11 nucleotides match TRBD1. The CDR3 contains 16 residues. CDR1 and CDR2 (germline): SGHDT, YYEEEE. V shed 4 bases, J shed 5 bases, and the junction held 11 bases outside the gene matches. This CDR3 reads CASSPSRTGGIDEQYF. The CDR3 nucleotides read TGTGCCAGCAGCCCCTCAAGGACAGGGGGCATCGACGAGCAGTACTTC.

The table lists this clonotype with a few counts. This chain joins TRBV7-9 and TRBJ1-1, with 9 bases lining up with TRBD1. The germline CDR1 and CDR2 sequences are SEHNR and FQNEAQ (reference sequence). This CDR3 comprises 13 residues. The V and J ends lost 7 bases and 5 bases, in that order; junction bases with no gene match: 5. CDR3 nucleotide sequence: TGTGCCAGCATCCTACAGGGGGCGACTGAAGCTTTCTTT. Protein product: CASILQGATEAFF.

This clonotype was counted many times. The rearrangement links TRBV7-9 to TRBJ2-5, with TRBD1 matching 11 bases. The CDR3 is 17 amino acids. Germline CDR1 is SEHNR and CDR2 is FQNEAQ (reference sequence). Losses at the gene ends were 1 base for V and 4 bases for J; bases not matched to a gene: 8. This chain's CDR3 is CASSLGPRTGGRETQYF. DNA of the CDR3: TGTGCCAGCAGCTTAGGCCCCCGGACAGGGGGCCGAGAGACCCAGTACTTC.

The chain combines TRBV4-2 with TRBJ2-7; D gene unclear. Germline V gene lookup returns CDR1 LGHNA and CDR2 YNFKEQ. This CDR3 is built from 12 residues. V was pared by 2 bases and J by 0 bases, with 2 bases between. In DNA, the CDR3 is TGTGCCAGCAGCCAACCCTCCTACGAGCAGTACTTC. This codes for CASSQPSYEQYF.

This chain joins TRBV4-3 and TRBJ2-6; D is unresolved. CDR3 size: 15 residues. Germline V lookup: CDR1 LGHNA, CDR2 YSLEER. V was cut by 0 bases and J by 4 bases, with 7 bases left in between. CDR3 protein: CASSQDSTGANVLTF. CDR3 sequence (DNA): TGCGCCAGCAGCCAAGATAGTACGGGGGCCAACGTCCTGACTTTC.

This clonotype came up a few times. The V call is TRBV7-8, the J call TRBJ2-2; D may be TRBD1 or TRBD2 (5 bases each). The CDR3 spans 17 residues. Trimming removed 2 bases from V and 2 bases from J, with 15 bases in between. Germline V lookup: CDR1 SGHVS, CDR2 FQNEAQ. The CDR3 DNA is TGTGCCAGCAGCTTATGGGGGACCACGATTAACACCGGGGAGCTGTTTTTT. It encodes CASSLWGTTINTGELFF.

This clonotype was recorded many times. The DNA of the CDR3 is TGCGCCAGCAGCTTGGGACAGGGACCCTATGGCTACACCTTC. Its translation: CASSLGQGPYGYTF. V and J are TRBV5-1 and TRBJ1-2, with TRBD1 identical over 7 bases. Looked up from germline, CDR1 is SGHRS and CDR2 is YFSETQ. Germline trimming cut 0 bases from V and 4 bases from J; bases unmatched to any gene: 3. CDR3 length: 14 amino acids.

The chain has TRBV4-1 and TRBJ2-7, with D tentatively TRBD2 (7 bases). Between the trimmed V and J ends, which lost 3 bases and 2 bases, there was a span of 14 bases. CDR1 is MGHRA, CDR2 YSYEKL, per germline. The CDR3 is 15 amino acids. DNA of the CDR3: TGCGCCAGCAGCCACTCAGTGGGGGGGCCCTACGAGCAGTACTTC. Translation gives CASSHSVGGPYEQYF.

The sample holds a few counts of this clonotype. The chain employs TRBV29-1 and TRBJ2-1, with D maybe TRBD2 (6 bases). CDR3 length: 13 residues. Germline CDR1 is SQVTM and CDR2 is ANQGSEA. The V gene lost 3 bases and the J gene lost 5 bases, with 11 bases spanning the gap. In DNA, the CDR3 is TGCAGCGTTGACGGGAGAGGGGACAATGAGCAGTTCTTC. It is translated as CSVDGRGDNEQFF.

The genes are TRBV19 and TRBJ1-1; no firm D call. The V gene lost 3 bases and the J gene lost 4 bases, with 9 bases spanning the gap. Germline-derived CDR1 and CDR2 are LNHDA and SQIVND (reference sequence). The CDR3 runs 13 residues. The CDR3 loop is CASSMSQTTEAFF. For the CDR3, the DNA is TGTGCCAGTAGTATGAGCCAGACCACTGAAGCTTTCTTT.

This sequence joins TRBV24-1 and TRBJ2-1; 7 bases match TRBD2. The CDR3 runs 15 residues. CDR1 is KGHDR, CDR2 SFDVKD, per germline. The V gene end was trimmed by 5 bases and the J gene end by 10 bases; junction bases not matched to a gene: 13. CDR3 DNA: TGTGCCACCAGTGTCTTGCCTAGCGGAGAGGGGGAGCAGTTCTTC. Protein sequence: CATSVLPSGEGEQFF.

This clonotype came up a few times. The CDR3 DNA is TGCAGTGCTAGAGTTCCAGGGAATGGCTACACCTTC. This translates into CSARVPGNGYTF. The chain couples TRBV20-1 to TRBJ1-2; the D gene is possibly TRBD1 (5 bases). The germline V gene has CDR1 DFQATT and CDR2 SNEGSKA (reference sequence). V gave up 1 base and J gave up 6 bases, with 9 bases separating them. The CDR3 has 12 amino acids.

This sequence joins TRBV18 and TRBJ2-7; TRBD1 matches 10 bases. J gave up 0 bases and V 3 bases, and 8 bases lay outside the gene matches. From germline, CDR1 is KGHSH and CDR2 LQKENI. The CDR3 runs to 17 residues. CDR3 loop: CASSPLARTGGSYEQYF. The CDR3 DNA sequence: TGTGCCAGCTCACCCCTTGCACGGACAGGGGGCTCCTACGAGCAGTACTTC.

The chain joins TRBV6-1 to TRBJ2-5, with D perhaps being TRBD1 or TRBD2 (5 bases each). Trimming pared 10 bases from V and 2 bases from J, leaving 11 bases between. The CDR3 has 12 amino acids. Germline loops: CDR1 MNHNS, CDR2 SASEGT. The CDR3 is CATAGAQETQYF. CDR3 nucleotide sequence: TGTGCCACCGCCGGGGCGCAAGAGACCCAGTACTTC.

This clonotype was seen a handful of times. V gene TRBV12-3 or TRBV12-4 combines with J gene TRBJ2-5, with 7 bases identical to TRBD1. The CDR3 has 13 amino acids. Trimming removed 4 bases from V and 2 bases from J; junction bases left unmatched: 1. As DNA, the CDR3 is TGTGCCAGCAGTTGGACAGGACAAGAGACCCAGTACTTC. It codes for CASSWTGQETQYF.

The CDR3: CASSLAGGPTQYF. The CDR3 nucleotides read TGTGCCAGCAGCTTGGCGGGAGGGCCTACGCAGTATTTT. V gene TRBV7-9 combines with J gene TRBJ2-3; 9 bases are shared with TRBD2. Per germline, CDR1 SEHNR and CDR2 FQNEAQ (reference sequence). CDR3 size: 13 residues. Trimming at V came to 3 bases and at J to 8 bases, leaving 3 bases not matched to a gene.

Only a few counts were recorded for this clonotype. This rearrangement joins TRBV7-9 to TRBJ2-7; D ambiguous. V was pared by 1 base and J by 3 bases, with 7 bases between. Germline V gene data show CDR1 as SEHNR and CDR2 as FQNEAQ (reference sequence). The CDR3 is 13 residues long. The CDR3 sequence: CASSLGLYYEQYF. The CDR3 DNA is TGTGCCAGCAGCTTAGGGCTTTACTACGAGCAGTACTTC.

There are a few counts of this clonotype. The chain is built from TRBV28 and TRBJ2-1; 9 bases are a match to TRBD1. The V and J ends lost 3 bases and 8 bases, in that order; junction bases with no gene match: 8. This CDR3 is built from 15 residues. CDR1 is MDHEN and CDR2 is SYDVKM in the germline V gene. The CDR3 sequence is CASSFRTGGADEQFF. CDR3 bases: TGTGCCAGCAGTTTCCGAACAGGGGGCGCCGATGAGCAGTTCTTC.

This clonotype was found a few times. The chain combines TRBV6-5 with TRBJ1-2; D is unclear. Between the trimmed V and J ends, which lost 7 bases and 4 bases, there was a span of 16 bases. Germline lookup yields CDR1 MNHEY and CDR2 SVGAGI. This CDR3 has 14 residues. The CDR3: CASTYGVGSYGYTF. The CDR3 DNA is TGTGCCAGCACCTACGGGGTCGGGAGCTATGGCTACACCTTC.

The chain uses TRBV19 and TRBJ1-4; perhaps TRBD1 as D (6 bases). Trimming removed 1 base at V and 7 bases at J, with 10 bases between. CDR3 length equals 14 residues. In germline, CDR1 is LNHDA, CDR2 SQIVND (reference sequence). Here the CDR3 reads CASSIVGTSEKLFF. CDR3 nucleotides: TGTGCCAGTAGTATAGTAGGGACAAGTGAAAAACTGTTTTTT.

In its sample, this clonotype was seen a few times. This chain links TRBV7-2 with TRBJ2-7; D tentatively fits TRBD1 or TRBD2 (5 bases each). The CDR3 has 15 amino acids. In germline, CDR1 is SGHTA, CDR2 FQGNSA. Trimming stripped 5 bases from V and 2 bases from J, with 16 bases between. In DNA, the CDR3 is TGTGCCAGCAGCCCGGGGACCATTAGTACCTACGAGCAGTACTTC. Protein product: CASSPGTISTYEQYF.

The CDR3 nucleotides are TGTGCCAGCAGCTCGCTCCGGGACGCTACTTATGGCTACACCTTC. Protein sequence: CASSSLRDATYGYTF. The rearrangement uses TRBV7-8 and TRBJ1-2; weak D call: TRBD1 (5 bases). V lost 4 bases and J 5 bases, leaving 17 bases between the germline ends. The CDR3 runs 15 residues. Germline CDR1 is SGHVS and CDR2 is FQNEAQ.